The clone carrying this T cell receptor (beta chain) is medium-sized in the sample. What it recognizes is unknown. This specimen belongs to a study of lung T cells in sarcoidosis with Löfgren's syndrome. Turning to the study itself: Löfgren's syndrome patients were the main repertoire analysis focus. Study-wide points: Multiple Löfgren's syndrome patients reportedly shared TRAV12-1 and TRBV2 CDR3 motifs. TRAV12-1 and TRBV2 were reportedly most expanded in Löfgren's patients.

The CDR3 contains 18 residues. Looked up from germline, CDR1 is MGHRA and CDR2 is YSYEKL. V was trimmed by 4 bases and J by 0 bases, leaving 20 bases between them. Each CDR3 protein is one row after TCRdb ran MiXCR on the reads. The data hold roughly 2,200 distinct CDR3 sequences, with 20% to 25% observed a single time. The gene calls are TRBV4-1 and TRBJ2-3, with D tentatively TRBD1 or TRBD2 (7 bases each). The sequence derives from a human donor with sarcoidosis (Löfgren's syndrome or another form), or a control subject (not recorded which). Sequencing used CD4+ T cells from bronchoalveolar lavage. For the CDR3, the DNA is TGCGCCAGCAGCCTACAAAGCGGGACAGACACTAGCACAGATACGCAGTATTTT. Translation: CASSLQSGTDTSTDTQYF.